The 3 T cell receptor beta chains in this list originate from one sample, sequenced in a study of CD8 T cells in Susac syndrome. Reverse transcription of about 0.45 to 1 ug RNA was performed with random hexamers. TCRdb reanalysed the immunoSEQ multiplex PCR reads using MiXCR and keeps one entry per CDR3 protein. This table has 150,000 or so distinct CDR3 sequences, 90% to 97% appearing once. The sequenced sample was CD4+ T cells from PBMCs. The source of these receptors is a human donor with Susac syndrome.

The chain uses TRBV18 and TRBJ2-5; D not resolved. Germline V gene data show CDR1 as KGHSH and CDR2 as LQKENI. There are 14 residues in the CDR3. Trimming removed 3 bases from V and 1 base from J, with 9 bases in between. In nucleotides, the CDR3 is TGTGCCAGCTCACCCCCGGGTCCCCAAGAGACCCAGTACTTC. It encodes CASSPPGPQETQYF.

The rearrangement uses TRBV9 and TRBJ2-3, with 12 bases lining up with TRBD2. This CDR3 is built from 19 residues. The ends lost 3 bases at V and 0 bases at J; junction bases unmatched: 11. Per the germline V gene, CDR1 is SGDLS and CDR2 is YYNGEE. The CDR3 loop is CASSDLTSGRWASTDTQYF. CDR3 bases: TGTGCCAGCAGCGATTTGACTAGCGGGAGATGGGCTAGCACAGATACGCAGTATTTT.

This chain uses TRBV30 with TRBJ1-3; 8 bases are shared with TRBD1. The germline gives CDR1 GTSNPN, CDR2 SVGIG (reference sequence). The CDR3 loop spans 15 amino acids. The ends lost 3 bases at V and 4 bases at J; junction bases unmatched: 8. The CDR3 DNA follows: TGTGCCTGGAGCCCGACAGGGGCTGCCGGAAACACCATATATTTT. Protein sequence: CAWSPTGAAGNTIYF.